The 29 T cell receptor beta chains below were found in one sample sequenced in a study of shared clonotypes between healthy human individuals. TCRdb's copy holds only in-frame clones and misses some; the assay was immunoSEQ multiplex PCR. The profile shows around 1,000,000 clones, approximately 75% of them singletons. The specimen sequenced was memory CD4+ T cells from PBMCs. Indicated subset: CD45RA-negative fraction. These receptors all stem from a man between 18 and 35 years old in good health. Some clones in this sample may be carry-over from other donors' samples.

The V gene is TRBV19, the J gene TRBJ2-2; no firm D call. The CDR3 length is 14 residues. Per the germline V gene, CDR1 is LNHDA and CDR2 is SQIVND (reference sequence). V was trimmed by 2 bases and J by 7 bases, leaving 11 bases between them. For the CDR3, the DNA is TGTGCCAGTAGTATATTAGGTCTAGGCGGGGAGCTGTTTTTT. Translating gives CASSILGLGGELFF.

Note on this clone: Other DNA sequences from this sample encode an identical CDR3 as well. The CDR3 coding sequence is TGTGCCAGCAGCCAAGATCTTTTCACTGAAGCTTTCTTT. Its translation: CASSQDLFTEAFF. This chain connects TRBV14 to TRBJ1-1; no firm D call. Germline CDR1 is SGHDN and CDR2 is FVKESK. The CDR3 has 13 residues. V gave up 0 bases and J gave up 4 bases, with 6 bases separating them.

The chain employs TRBV7-2 and TRBJ2-5; D gene ambiguous. This CDR3 region has 14 residues. V was pared by 3 bases and J by 4 bases, with 12 bases between. Germline CDR1 and CDR2: SGHTA and FQGNSA. In DNA, the CDR3 is TGTGCCAGCAGCTTCCTAGGTCCGGGAGAGACCCAGTACTTC. It translates to CASSFLGPGETQYF. Drawing the rest from reference TRBV7-2 and TRBJ2-5, the complete variable domain is GAGVSQSPSNKVTEKGKDVELRCDPISGHTALYWYRQSLGQGLEFLIYFQGNSAPDKSGLPSDRFSAERTGGSVSTLTIQRTQQEDSAVYLCASSFLGPGETQYFGPGTRLLVL.

The rearrangement links TRBV7-2 to TRBJ1-5; D gene uncertain. This CDR3 region has 14 residues. Germline lookup yields CDR1 SGHTA and CDR2 FQGNSA. The V gene lost 1 base and the J gene lost 4 bases, with 8 bases spanning the gap. The CDR3 is CASSLDLGNQPQHF. CDR3 sequence (DNA): TGTGCCAGCAGCTTAGACCTGGGGAATCAGCCCCAGCATTTT.

The chain is built from TRBV28 and TRBJ1-5; 12 bases agree with TRBD1. Germline-derived CDR1 and CDR2 are MDHEN and SYDVKM. The CDR3 runs to 15 residues. V shed 1 base and J 6 bases; nucleotides not matched to a gene: 1. In DNA form, the CDR3 reads TGTGCCAGCAGTTTATCGGGACAGGGGGCTCAGCCCCAGCATTTT. Translation gives CASSLSGQGAQPQHF.

The rearrangement uses TRBV2 and TRBJ1-1, with TRBD1 matching over 8 bases. Germline V lookup: CDR1 SNHLY, CDR2 FYNNEI. The CDR3 loop spans 13 amino acids. After removal of 5 bases from V and 5 bases from J, the junction contained 4 bases not matched to a gene. The CDR3 DNA sequence: TGTGCCAGCAGTAACAGGGGGATGACTGAAGCTTTCTTT. Translation gives CASSNRGMTEAFF.

V is TRBV28 and J is TRBJ1-1; possible D gene TRBD1, 5 bases. With 5 bases removed from V and 3 bases from J, the gap between germline ends came to 13 bases. Germline V lookup: CDR1 MDHEN, CDR2 SYDVKM. The CDR3 is made up of 14 amino acids. The CDR3 spells CASSPRQTHTEAFF. The CDR3 bases are TGTGCCAGCAGTCCCCGACAGACCCACACTGAAGCTTTCTTT.

This clone was seen a handful of times. The gene calls are TRBV6-1 and TRBJ2-7; 8 bases line up with TRBD1. This CDR3 contains 15 residues. Per the germline V gene, CDR1 is MNHNS and CDR2 is SASEGT. Trimming cost V 0 bases and J 4 bases; bases outside gene matches: 5. CDR3 sequence (DNA): TGTGCCAGCAGTGAAGCGACAGGGGAGTGGTACGAGCAGTACTTC. This codes for CASSEATGEWYEQYF.

The chain uses TRBV5-1 and TRBJ2-4; D possibly uses TRBD1 or TRBD2 (5 bases each). The V end was cut by 6 bases, the J end by 0 bases, with 13 bases between. This CDR3 is 15 amino acids long. Germline CDR1 and CDR2: SGHRS and YFSETQ. This CDR3 reads CASMDGTLAKNIQYF. DNA for the CDR3: TGCGCCAGCATGGACGGGACCTTAGCCAAAAACATTCAGTACTTC.

Here the CDR3 reads CASSRVLYNEQFF. The DNA for the CDR3 is TGTGCCAGCAGCCGGGTTCTATACAATGAGCAGTTCTTC. The V gene is TRBV14, the J gene TRBJ2-1, with D hard to call. Germline loops: CDR1 SGHDN, CDR2 FVKESK. V lost 4 bases to trimming and J lost 4 bases, with 8 bases between them. The CDR3 is made up of 13 amino acids.

CDR3 in DNA: TGTGCCAGCCATCGACGGGCGGCCACTGAAGCTTTCTTT. Translation gives CASHRRAATEAFF. The chain combines TRBV2 with TRBJ1-1; no firm D call. The V end was cut by 8 bases, the J end by 4 bases, with 14 bases between. The germline gives CDR1 SNHLY, CDR2 FYNNEI. CDR3 length equals 13 residues.

The chain combines TRBV4-1 with TRBJ2-7; D unresolved. The CDR3 contains 15 residues. Germline V CDR1 and CDR2: MGHRA, YSYEKL. V lost 0 bases and J lost 0, with 9 bases in between. The CDR3 here is CASSQEVHTSYEQYF. The DNA for the CDR3 is TGCGCCAGCAGCCAAGAAGTCCACACCTCCTACGAGCAGTACTTC.

This chain joins TRBV5-5 and TRBJ2-7, with 7 positions matching TRBD2. CDR3 length: 14 amino acids. Germline CDR1 SGHKS, CDR2 YYEKEE (reference sequence). Trimming removed 3 bases from V and 11 bases from J; junction bases left unmatched: 14. CDR3 loop: CASSSPGTTLGEYF. CDR3 nucleotides: TGTGCCAGCAGCTCCCCCGGGACTACCCTTGGGGAGTACTTC.

The V gene is TRBV28, the J gene TRBJ2-7, with D tentatively TRBD2 (6 bases). The germline V and J ends were trimmed by 4 bases and 2 bases, with 18 bases remaining between them. The length of the CDR3 is 16 residues. CDR1 is MDHEN, CDR2 SYDVKM, per germline. Here the CDR3 DNA reads TGTGCCAGCAGTTCCCCCGGGACTCTATTGGCCTACGAGCAGTACTTC. It specifies CASSSPGTLLAYEQYF.

This clone was seen just once. The genes are TRBV7-2 and TRBJ2-7, with 8 positions matching TRBD2. The trim removed 1 base at V and 1 base at J, leaving 12 bases unmatched. The CDR3 sequence is 18 residues long. The germline gives CDR1 SGHTA, CDR2 FQGNSA. The CDR3 sequence is CASSLGYFAGGWSYEQYF. The CDR3 DNA is TGTGCCAGCAGCTTAGGTTACTTTGCGGGAGGTTGGTCCTACGAGCAGTACTTC. Complete variable domain (other parts from reference TRBV7-2 and TRBJ2-7): GAGVSQSPSNKVTEKGKDVELRCDPISGHTALYWYRQSLGQGLEFLIYFQGNSAPDKSGLPSDRFSAERTGGSVSTLTIQRTQQEDSAVYLCASSLGYFAGGWSYEQYFGPGTRLTVT.

A word on this clone: The sample carries other DNA sequences with the same CDR3. The chain has TRBV7-3 and TRBJ2-3; D unclear. Trimming removed 3 bases at V and 1 base at J, with 5 bases between. This CDR3 has 13 amino acids. In germline, CDR1 is SGHTA, CDR2 FQGTGA. The CDR3 sequence is CASSFEGTDTQYF. CDR3 in DNA: TGTGCCAGCAGCTTTGAAGGCACAGATACGCAGTATTTT.

V is TRBV29-1 and J is TRBJ2-1; a weak D match, TRBD1 (6 bases). The V gene's germline CDR1 is SQVTM and CDR2 ANQGSEA. V was pared by 5 bases and J by 7 bases, with 21 bases between. The CDR3 is 15 amino acids. This CDR3 is CSVMLGRGSLNEQFF. DNA for the CDR3: TGCAGCGTTATGTTAGGCAGGGGAAGTCTGAATGAGCAGTTCTTC.

The chain carries TRBV28 and TRBJ2-7; a weak D match, TRBD1 (6 bases). V lost 3 bases and J 6 bases, leaving 18 bases between the germline ends. Looked up from germline, CDR1 is MDHEN and CDR2 is SYDVKM. This CDR3 is built from 15 residues. The CDR3 reads CASSLVGRGLGEQYF. CDR3 DNA: TGTGCCAGCAGTTTGGTAGGCAGGGGCCTCGGCGAGCAGTACTTC.

The CDR3 is CASSPDIEETQYF. In DNA, the CDR3 is TGTGCCAGCTCACCAGACATTGAAGAGACCCAGTACTTC. The rearrangement uses TRBV18 and TRBJ2-5; D is ambiguous. The CDR3 length is 13 residues. Trimming took 2 bases from V and 3 from J, leaving 7 bases between them. CDR1 is KGHSH, CDR2 LQKENI, per germline.

The chain has TRBV19 and TRBJ1-5; no firm D call. V was shortened by 7 bases and J by 3 bases, with 10 bases between the two germline ends. Germline V CDR1 and CDR2: LNHDA, SQIVND (reference sequence). The CDR3 sequence is 13 residues long. As DNA, the CDR3 is TGTGCCAGTACCGACAATTTCAATCAGCCCCAGCATTTT. This gives the protein CASTDNFNQPQHF.

The chain links TRBV27 to TRBJ1-1; 7 nucleotides line up with TRBD1. Germline values: CDR1 MNHEY, CDR2 SMNVEV (reference sequence). Trimming removed 5 bases from V and 5 bases from J; junction bases left unmatched: 14. The CDR3 runs 16 residues. The chain's CDR3 is CASSPTPQGSRTEAFF. The CDR3 region has the DNA TGTGCCAGCAGTCCTACCCCACAGGGGAGTCGGACTGAAGCTTTCTTT.

The chain is built from TRBV10-1 and TRBJ2-7, with D perhaps TRBD1 (5 bases). The germline V gene encodes CDR1 WNHNN and CDR2 SYGVQD (reference sequence). The CDR3 covers 11 residues. The V end was cut by 8 bases, the J end by 5 bases, with 10 bases between. This CDR3 reads CASGQGHEQYF. CDR3 nucleotides: TGCGCCAGCGGTCAGGGCCACGAGCAGTACTTC.

The chain is built from TRBV10-3 and TRBJ2-6; D could derive from TRBD1 or TRBD2 (6 bases each). V lost 6 bases and J lost 3, with 12 bases in between. Germline V lookup: CDR1 ENHRY, CDR2 SYGVKD. The CDR3 runs to 15 residues. In nucleotides, the CDR3 is TGTGCCATCAGCCGGGGGCTGGGTGGGGCCAACGTCCTGACTTTC. Amino acids: CAISRGLGGANVLTF.

The chain couples TRBV4-1 to TRBJ1-1; TRBD1 agrees at 7 bases. Germline CDR1 MGHRA, CDR2 YSYEKL. V lost 1 base to trimming and J lost 5 bases; unmatched junction nucleotides: 4. The CDR3 is 14 residues long. The CDR3 DNA reads TGCGCCAGCAGCCAAGTTACAGGGGCGACTGAAGCTTTCTTT. Its protein is CASSQVTGATEAFF.

As for this clone: In the same sample, other DNA sequences code for this CDR3. Written as DNA, the CDR3 is TGTGCCAGCAGTTTAGGGCGCCTTAGCAATCAGCCCCAGCATTTT. Translating it yields CASSLGRLSNQPQHF. The rearrangement joins TRBV28 to TRBJ1-5; the D is unclear. The CDR3 contains 15 residues. Trimming pared 2 bases from V and 0 bases from J, leaving 8 bases between. Germline-derived CDR1 and CDR2 are MDHEN and SYDVKM. Full variable domain (missing parts from reference TRBV28 and TRBJ1-5): DVKVTQSSRYLVKRTGEKVFLECVQDMDHENMFWYRQDPGLGLRLIYFSYDVKMKEKGDIPEGYSVSREKKERFSLILESASTNQTSMYLCASSLGRLSNQPQHFGDGTRLSIL.

This clone came up once. The chain recombines TRBV5-6 with TRBJ1-4; 9 bases fit TRBD1. Trimming removed 5 bases from V and 8 bases from J; junction bases left unmatched: 13. Per germline, CDR1 SGHDT and CDR2 YYEEEE. The CDR3 extends over 16 amino acids. The CDR3 DNA follows: TGTGCCAGCAGTTGGGCACAGGGGGCGCTAGGGGAAAAACTGTTTTTT. The encoded protein is CASSWAQGALGEKLFF.

V usage is TRBV18 and J usage is TRBJ1-2; D call uncertain. Trimming took off 0 bases at V and 4 bases at J, with 18 bases between the two ends. The CDR3 runs 17 residues. Germline V gene data show CDR1 as KGHSH and CDR2 as LQKENI. The CDR3 region is CASSPPSQTPDLYGYTF. In DNA form, the CDR3 reads TGTGCCAGCTCACCACCGAGCCAGACACCGGACCTCTATGGCTACACCTTC. Supplemented by reference TRBV18 and TRBJ1-2, the full variable domain reads NAGVMQNPRHLVRRRGQEARLRCSPMKGHSHVYWYRQLPEEGLKFMVYLQKENIIDESGMPKERFSAEFPKEGPSILRIQQVVRGDSAAYFCASSPPSQTPDLYGYTFGSGTRLTVV.

The rearrangement uses TRBV28 and TRBJ1-3; the match to TRBD1 covers 7 bases. Germline CDR1 reads MDHEN; CDR2 reads SYDVKM. V lost 5 bases, J lost 8 bases, and 3 bases stayed unmatched. This CDR3 is built from 12 residues. The CDR3 loop is CASSDRVDTIYF. Here the CDR3 DNA reads TGTGCCAGCAGTGACAGGGTGGACACCATATATTTT.

The chain carries TRBV4-3 and TRBJ2-5, with 12 bases fitting TRBD1. This CDR3 contains 16 residues. Germline loops: CDR1 LGHNA, CDR2 YSLEER. V lost 0 bases and J lost 5; bases outside the gene matches: 4. The CDR3 sequence is CASSQEGTGGLETQYF. The CDR3 DNA reads TGCGCCAGCAGCCAAGAAGGGACAGGGGGCTTGGAGACCCAGTACTTC.